The 8 T cell receptor beta chains below all came from one sample that was sequenced in a study of tumour-infiltrating T cells in Burkitt lymphoma. Clones were read by immunoSEQ multiplex PCR, and TCRdb kept only the in-frame ones, dropping some. The repertoire consists of about 46,000 clones, with 31% occurring once and the leading ten covering 2.5% to 3.5%. Sequenced: tumor tissue. The receptor source for this set is a human donor with Burkitt lymphoma.

This clone has only a few counts. The CDR3 sequence: CASSQAIRGGEEKLFF. CDR3 in DNA: TGTGCCAGCAGCCAAGCGATCAGGGGCGGAGAAGAAAAACTGTTTTTT. This chain links TRBV7-9 with TRBJ1-4; maybe TRBD1 (6 bases). CDR3 length: 16 residues. Between the trimmed V and J ends, which lost 5 bases and 8 bases, there was a span of 21 bases. Germline CDR1 and CDR2: SEHNR and FQNEAQ (reference sequence).

The chain couples TRBV7-3 to TRBJ2-7; perhaps TRBD1 as D (6 bases). The CDR3 extends over 20 amino acids. Trimming pared 2 bases from V and 1 base from J, leaving 27 bases between. Germline V CDR1 and CDR2: SGHTA, FQGTGA. CDR3 amino acids: CASSLHPPTRWQGWSYEQYF. CDR3 nucleotide sequence: TGTGCCAGCAGCTTACACCCCCCAACCCGGTGGCAGGGGTGGTCCTACGAGCAGTACTTC.

This clone occurred a few times. This chain connects TRBV2 to TRBJ1-5; D gene unclear. Germline CDR1 and CDR2: SNHLY and FYNNEI. The CDR3 totals 14 residues. V dropped 6 bases and J dropped 3 bases, with 12 bases sitting between them. The CDR3 sequence is CASSPDGDNQPQHF. CDR3 DNA: TGTGCCAGCAGCCCGGACGGAGACAATCAGCCCCAGCATTTT.

V is TRBV7-3 and J is TRBJ2-3, with 7 bases lining up with TRBD2. The CDR3 has 13 amino acids. The V gene's germline CDR1 is SGHTA and CDR2 FQGTGA. J lost 8 bases, V lost 5 bases, and 7 bases had no gene match. CDR3 bases: TGTGCCAGCAGCAGCCAGGGAGGGGCTACGCAGTATTTT. Its translation: CASSSQGGATQYF.

This clone was seen more than once but under ten times. J is TRBJ2-3 and V is TRBV4-1; D is ambiguous. The CDR3 is 12 residues long. V was clipped by 3 bases and J by 2 bases, with 3 bases between them. Looked up from germline, CDR1 is MGHRA and CDR2 is YSYEKL. CDR3 residues: CASSQTTDTQYF. For the CDR3, the DNA is TGCGCCAGCAGCCAGACCACAGATACGCAGTATTTT.

This chain joins TRBV19 and TRBJ1-1; tentative D call: TRBD1 (5 bases). Trimming removed 8 bases from V and 1 base from J, with 11 bases in between. CDR3 size: 13 residues. The germline gives CDR1 LNHDA, CDR2 SQIVND (reference sequence). The CDR3 nucleotides are TGTGCCAGTGGGGCGGACACGAACACTGAAGCTTTCTTT. Translation: CASGADTNTEAFF.

This clone was detected a few times. V and J are TRBV6-5 and TRBJ2-3, with D uncertain. Germline loops: CDR1 MNHEY, CDR2 SVGAGI. This CDR3 is 13 amino acids long. Trimming shortened V by 0 bases and J by 6 bases, and 7 bases separated the two germline ends. CDR3 amino acids: CASSYSISDTQYF. CDR3 DNA: TGTGCCAGCAGTTACTCGATTTCTGATACGCAGTATTTT.

This clone was seen only a few times. The rearrangement joins TRBV18 to TRBJ2-5; possibly TRBD1 or TRBD2 for D (6 bases each). Germline CDR1 is KGHSH and CDR2 is LQKENI. The CDR3 loop spans 14 amino acids. V lost 0 bases, J lost 5 bases, and 10 bases lay in between. In nucleotides, the CDR3 is TGTGCCAGCTCACCACCGCTGGGGGGCGAGACCCAGTACTTC. Its protein is CASSPPLGGETQYF.